A selection of T cell receptor beta chains follows, all from one sample in a study of blood T cell repertoires in COVID-19. Measured with immunoSEQ multiplex PCR; TCRdb has only the in-frame clones, and not every one. The sample records about 83,000 clones, about 83% being singletons. Sequenced input: peripheral blood. These receptors originate from a man aged 50 to 59 with active COVID-19. The CDR3 runs from the conserved cysteine through the conserved F or W. The order of the fields is clone size, D gene, J gene, V gene, CDR3 protein, CDR3 DNA. The D gene is left open where the match is weak. For some rows the clone size is stated as once, few or many, or as a class when expanded; others skip it.

>NA|TRBD2|TRBJ2-7|TRBV3-1/TRBV3-2
CASSQRTSGTSYEQYF
TGTGCCAGCAGCCAGAGGACTAGCGGAACCTCCTACGAGCAGTACTTC
>NA|NA|TRBJ2-1|TRBV6-2/TRBV6-3
CASSRQGAGGHEQFF
TGTGCCAGCAGTAGACAGGGGGCGGGAGGGCATGAGCAGTTCTTC
>NA|TRBD2|TRBJ2-1|TRBV28
CASSSYGLAGGSSYNEQFF
TGTGCCAGCAGTTCTTATGGACTAGCGGGAGGGAGCTCCTACAATGAGCAGTTCTTC
>NA|TRBD1|TRBJ1-5|TRBV10-3
CAIAQGEDQPQHF
TGTGCCATCGCACAGGGGGAGGATCAGCCCCAGCATTTT
>NA|TRBD1|TRBJ1-1|TRBV10-3
CAISESGQGVTEAFF
TGTGCCATCAGTGAGTCGGGGCAGGGGGTGACTGAAGCTTTCTTT
>NA|NA|TRBJ1-1|TRBV7-8
CASSREVNTEAFF
TGTGCCAGCAGCAGGGAGGTGAACACTGAAGCTTTCTTT
>NA|NA|TRBJ1-6|TRBV12-2
CASRLVGQGVGNSPLHF
TGTGCAAGTCGCTTGGTAGGACAGGGGGTGGGAAATTCACCCCTCCACTTT
>NA|NA|TRBJ1-6|TRBV27
CASTRNGLSPLHF
TGTGCCAGCACCAGAAATGGTCTCTCACCCCTCCACTTT
>NA|TRBD1|TRBJ1-1|TRBV28
CASSSRPGQGESEAFF
TGTGCCAGCAGTTCCCGCCCGGGACAGGGGGAATCTGAAGCTTTCTTT
>NA|TRBD1|TRBJ1-4|TRBV2
CASSLQGAEEKLFF
TGTGCCAGCAGCCTACAGGGGGCTGAAGAAAAACTGTTTTTT
>NA|TRBD1|TRBJ2-7|TRBV19
CASSLSRGPYEQYF
TGTGCCAGTAGTTTGTCCAGGGGGCCCTACGAGCAGTACTTC
>once|TRBD1|TRBJ1-4|TRBV28
CASSSGTGGAVDEKLFF
TGTGCCAGCAGTTCAGGGACAGGGGGCGCGGTGGATGAAAAACTGTTTTTT